Here is one T cell receptor (beta chain) with its context. Its antigen remains unidentified. These data come from a study of blood T cells in healthy people across ages. The authors ran a second PCR of 7 to 11 cycles using a sample-barcoded 5' primer and a J-beta primer mix. Each CDR3 protein is one row after TCRdb ran MiXCR on the 5' RACE reads. The table lists around 870,000 distinct CDR3 sequences, about 28% of them singletons. Study-level results: Strong correlation was found linking TCR beta diversity to naive T cell percentage.

V was clipped by 6 bases and J by 4 bases; unmatched bases: 11. Germline CDR1 and CDR2: MNHEY and SVGEGT. This CDR3 comprises 16 residues. The specimen sequenced was blood. The sequence came from a woman of 80 years or more in good health. The chain combines TRBV6-2 or TRBV6-3 with TRBJ1-5; 8 bases line up with TRBD1. The CDR3 coding sequence is TGTGCCAGCAGCCCGACAGGGGCCTACATTAATCAGCCCCAGCATTTT. Translation gives CASSPTGAYINQPQHF.